This TCR beta chain is from a study of T cell repertoires in cytomegalovirus infection. Across the study: Shared public TCR beta signatures pointed to both CMV infection and a matching HLA type.

TCRdb reanalysed the reads using MiXCR and keeps one entry per CDR3 protein. In the table there are almost 90,000 distinct CDR3 sequences, approximately 30% of which are singletons. Worth noting for this clonotype: Its specificity is not known.

After removal of 4 bases from V and 2 bases from J, the junction contained 7 bases not matched to a gene. The length of the CDR3 is 15 residues. From germline, CDR1 is SGDLS and CDR2 YYNGEE. Overall study findings and caveats: Dominating the ex vivo response were TCR beta clonotypes that were CMV-specific and HLA-C-restricted. Identification of carriers of CMV plus the relevant HLA was performed using cumulative public TCR beta family frequency.

The material sequenced was CD8+ T cells from cultured PBMCs, taken from culture after CMV antigen stimulation. This chain uses TRBV9 with TRBJ1-2; 8 bases fit TRBD1. This clonotype originated in a human donor in good health (CMV status not recorded). Some clones in this sample may be carry-over from other donors' samples. CDR3 in DNA: TGTGCCAGCAGCACCGGGACAGGAAACAACTATGGCTACACCTTC. Translated: CASSTGTGNNYGYTF.